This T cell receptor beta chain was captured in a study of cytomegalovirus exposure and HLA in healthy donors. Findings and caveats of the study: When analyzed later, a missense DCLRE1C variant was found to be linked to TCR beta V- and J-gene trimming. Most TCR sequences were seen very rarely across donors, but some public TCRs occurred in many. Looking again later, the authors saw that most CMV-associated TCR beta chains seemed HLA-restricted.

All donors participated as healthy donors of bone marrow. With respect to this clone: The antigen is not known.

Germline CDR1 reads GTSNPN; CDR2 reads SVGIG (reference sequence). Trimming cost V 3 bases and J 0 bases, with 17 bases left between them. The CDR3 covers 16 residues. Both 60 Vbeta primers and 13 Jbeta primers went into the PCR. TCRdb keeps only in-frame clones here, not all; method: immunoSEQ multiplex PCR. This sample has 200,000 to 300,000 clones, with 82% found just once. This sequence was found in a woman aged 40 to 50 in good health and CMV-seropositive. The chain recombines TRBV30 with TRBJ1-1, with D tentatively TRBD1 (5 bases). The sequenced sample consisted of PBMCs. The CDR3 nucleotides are TGTGCCTGGAGACTCGCGGGGCACCCCATGAACACTGAAGCTTTCTTT. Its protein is CAWRLAGHPMNTEAFF.